Listed below are T cell receptor beta chains from one sample, sequenced in a study of blood T cell repertoires in COVID-19. The method was immunoSEQ multiplex PCR; TCRdb's version includes in-frame clones alone and lacks a portion of them. Seen here are some 100,000 clones, about 87% observed once, and the top ten hold about 1%. The sequenced sample consisted of peripheral blood. These TCRs come from a human donor in a cohort sampled during active COVID-19. The CDR3 runs from the conserved cysteine through the conserved F or W. Each record gives: clone size, D gene, J gene, V gene, CDR3 DNA, CDR3 protein. D genes are given only for firm matches. Clone size is stated in some rows and not others, as once, few, many or a class when expanded.

>.|.|TRBJ1-2|TRBV7-2
TGTGCCAGCAGCTTAGACGGCAGGGGCTATGGCTACACCTTC
CASSLDGRGYGYTF
>once|.|TRBJ2-7|TRBV5-1
TGCGCCAGCAGCTTGCGGCGGCACGAGCAGTACTTC
CASSLRRHEQYF
>.|TRBD2|TRBJ2-3|TRBV9
TGTGCCAGTTCTATAGCGGGAGTATCAGATACGCAGTATTTT
CASSIAGVSDTQYF
>.|.|TRBJ1-1|TRBV14
TGTGCCAGCAGCCAAGATCTCAACACTGAAGCTTTCTTT
CASSQDLNTEAFF
>.|TRBD1|TRBJ2-3|TRBV28
TGTGCCATCAACAGGGGAAATACAGATACGCAGTATTTT
CAINRGNTDTQYF
>.|.|TRBJ1-2|TRBV6-5
TGTGCCAGCACAGGGCAGGGCGGGGGACTCTATGGCTACACCTTC
CASTGQGGGLYGYTF
>.|.|TRBJ2-5|TRBV6-5
TGTGCCAGCAGTACCCAGGGCCAAGAGACCCAGTACTTC
CASSTQGQETQYF
>.|.|TRBJ2-1|TRBV9
TGTGCCAGCAGCGTAGAAGCTGTATCCTACAATGAGCAGTTCTTC
CASSVEAVSYNEQFF
>once|TRBD1|TRBJ1-6|TRBV10-2
TGCGCCAGCACTGATCGAGACAGGGACAATTCACCCCTCCACTTT
CASTDRDRDNSPLHF
>.|TRBD1|TRBJ1-2|TRBV28
TGTGCCAGCAGTTTAGGGGACAGTCTTAACTATGGCTACACCTTC
CASSLGDSLNYGYTF
>.|.|TRBJ1-5|TRBV18
TGTGCCAGCTCAAGCAAGGGAGTAAAGGGAGGCGAAGCGGGCAATCAGCCCCAGCATTTT
CASSSKGVKGGEAGNQPQHF
>.|.|TRBJ1-6|TRBV27
TGTGCCAGCAGTTTCGAACCGGGGGTTCCAGAATCACCCCTCCACTTT
CASSFEPGVPESPLHF
>.|TRBD1|TRBJ1-4|TRBV10-3
TGTGCCATCAGTGAGTATGGACAGGGGAGTGAAAAACTGTTTTTT
CAISEYGQGSEKLFF
>.|.|TRBJ1-5|TRBV6-5
TGTGCCAGCAGCCGAGGGCCGAGCAATCAGCCCCAGCATTTT
CASSRGPSNQPQHF
>.|TRBD2|TRBJ2-7|TRBV11-2
TGTGCCAGCAGCTTAAGGCTAGCGGAAACCTACGAGCAGTACTTC
CASSLRLAETYEQYF
>many|.|TRBJ1-6|TRBV7-2
TGTGCCAGCAGCGCTGGACAATATAATTCACCCCTCCACTTT
CASSAGQYNSPLHF
>.|.|TRBJ2-6|TRBV4-3
TGCGCCAGCAGCCAAGCTAGACTGATTGGCTCTGGGGCCAACGTCCTGACTTTC
CASSQARLIGSGANVLTF
>.|.|TRBJ2-1|TRBV5-1
TGCGCCAGCAGTCCGCAGCGGGACACCTACAATGAGCAGTTCTTC
CASSPQRDTYNEQFF
>.|TRBD1|TRBJ2-3|TRBV4-3
TGCGCCAGCAGCCAAGATCTGGGACAGGGGGTAGTCACAGATACGCAGTATTTT
CASSQDLGQGVVTDTQYF
>few|.|TRBJ1-3|TRBV6-2/TRBV6-3
TGTGCCAGCAGTCTACAGGGCTCTGGAAACACCATATATTTT
CASSLQGSGNTIYF
>.|TRBD2|TRBJ2-1|TRBV24-1
TGTGCCACCAGTGATTCTACTAGCGGGGGAGACTACAATGAGCAGTTCTTC
CATSDSTSGGDYNEQFF
>.|TRBD2|TRBJ2-1|TRBV7-9
TGTGCCAGCAGCTTAAACGGGGGGGCCTCAACGAATGAGCAGTTCTTC
CASSLNGGASTNEQFF
>.|.|TRBJ2-2|TRBV21-1
TGTGCCAGCACTCCCGGGACAGGGCCGAACACCGGGGAGCTGTTTTTT
CASTPGTGPNTGELFF
>.|.|TRBJ2-7|TRBV27
TGTGCCAGCAGTTTACAGGGGAGAGGGGCCACCTACGAGCAGTACTTC
CASSLQGRGATYEQYF
>.|TRBD2|TRBJ2-2|TRBV11-2
TGTGCCAGCAGCTTAAGGCGAGCGGGAGACACCGGGGAGCTGTTTTTT
CASSLRRAGDTGELFF
>.|TRBD2|TRBJ2-3|TRBV6-6
TGTGCCAGCAGGTTACTAGCGGCCACAGATACGCAGTATTTT
CASRLLAATDTQYF
>.|.|TRBJ1-5|TRBV6-5
TGTGCCAGCAGCCCCGGGGAGGGCAATCAGCCCCAGCATTTT
CASSPGEGNQPQHF
>.|TRBD1|TRBJ1-1|TRBV4-3
TGCGCCAGCAGCCAGGGGGCCCAGGGGGGCCTCGGTGAAGCTTTCTTT
CASSQGAQGGLGEAFF
>.|TRBD1|TRBJ1-2|TRBV4-1
TGCGCCAGCAGCCAGCGAACAGGGGAAGGTCGACGCTACACCTTC
CASSQRTGEGRRYTF
>.|TRBD2|TRBJ2-1|TRBV5-1
TGCGCCAGCAGCTTACACGGGACTAGCGGGACCAATGAGCAGTTCTTC
CASSLHGTSGTNEQFF
>.|.|TRBJ2-1|TRBV28
TGTGCCAGCAGTTTATACGGGACTGGCGCCTACAATGAGCAGTTCTTC
CASSLYGTGAYNEQFF
>.|TRBD1|TRBJ2-3|TRBV10-3
TGTGCCATCAGTGACCCGGGGACAGCGACTAGCACAGATACGCAGTATTTT
CAISDPGTATSTDTQYF
>.|.|TRBJ1-3|TRBV25-1
TGTGCCAGCAGTGAATGGGGGGTCCTCTCTGGAAACACCATATATTTT
CASSEWGVLSGNTIYF
>.|TRBD2|TRBJ2-2|TRBV19
TGTGCCAGTACTTTCCGTGGGGGGGGTGCGAACACCGGGGAGCTGTTTTTT
CASTFRGGGANTGELFF
>.|.|TRBJ1-1|TRBV9
TGTGCCAGCAGCCCCGGACACGTTTCGAACACTGAAGCTTTCTTT
CASSPGHVSNTEAFF
>few|.|TRBJ1-6|TRBV5-4
TGTGCCAGCAGCTTGTCCACGGGGGGTAATTCACCCCTCCACTTT
CASSLSTGGNSPLHF
>.|TRBD2|TRBJ2-1|TRBV5-1
TGCGCCAGCACCGGGAGCGGGGGGGACGCTGAGCAGTTCTTC
CASTGSGGDAEQFF
>once|TRBD2|TRBJ2-3|TRBV2
TGTGCCAGCAGTGAAGACGGGAGGGCAACAGATACGCAGTATTTT
CASSEDGRATDTQYF
>.|TRBD1|TRBJ1-4|TRBV27
TGTGCCAGCAGTACAACTGGACAGGGAACTAATGAAAAACTGTTTTTT
CASSTTGQGTNEKLFF
>.|TRBD1|TRBJ1-5|TRBV6-2/TRBV6-3
TGTGCCAGCAGTTACCTACAGGGGGGAACCCCCCAGCATTTT
CASSYLQGGTPQHF
>.|TRBD2|TRBJ2-5|TRBV9
TGTGCCAGCAGCGCACTAGCGGGAGGGTTAGAGACCCAGTACTTC
CASSALAGGLETQYF
>.|.|TRBJ1-3|TRBV15
TGTGCCACCAGCAGAGATCGCGTCACCTCTGGAAACACCATATATTTT
CATSRDRVTSGNTIYF
>.|.|TRBJ2-2|TRBV11-2
TGTGCCAGCAGCTCCATTCGGGGGAAAGTTTTT
CASSSIRGKVF
>.|.|TRBJ2-3|TRBV18
TGTGCCAGCTCACCCCCGGGGACAGATACGCAGTATTTT
CASSPPGTDTQYF